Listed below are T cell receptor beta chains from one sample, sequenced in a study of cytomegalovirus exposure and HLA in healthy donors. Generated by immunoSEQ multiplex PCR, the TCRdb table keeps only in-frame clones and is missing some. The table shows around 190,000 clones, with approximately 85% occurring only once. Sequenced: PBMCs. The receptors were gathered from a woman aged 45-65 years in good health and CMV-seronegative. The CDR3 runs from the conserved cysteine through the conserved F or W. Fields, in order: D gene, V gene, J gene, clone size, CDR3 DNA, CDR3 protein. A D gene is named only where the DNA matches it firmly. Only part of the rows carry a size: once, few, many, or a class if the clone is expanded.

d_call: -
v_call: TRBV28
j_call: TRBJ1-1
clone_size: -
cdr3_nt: TGTGCCAGCACCCGAACAGGGTCACGCACTGAAGCTTTCTTT
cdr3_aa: CASTRTGSRTEAFF

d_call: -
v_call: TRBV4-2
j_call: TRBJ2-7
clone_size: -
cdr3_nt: TGTGCCAGCAGCCAAGTCGAAGTAGCGGAGTCCTACGAGCAGTACTTC
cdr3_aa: CASSQVEVAESYEQYF

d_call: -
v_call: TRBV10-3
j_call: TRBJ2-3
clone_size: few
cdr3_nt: TGTGCCATTTCCCAACCGGGACAACGCACAGATACGCAGTATTTT
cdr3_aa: CAISQPGQRTDTQYF

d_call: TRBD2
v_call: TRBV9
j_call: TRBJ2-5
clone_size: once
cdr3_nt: TGTGCCAGCAGCGTAGGGATATTGACTAGCGGGTTAGAGACCCAGTACTTC
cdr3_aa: CASSVGILTSGLETQYF

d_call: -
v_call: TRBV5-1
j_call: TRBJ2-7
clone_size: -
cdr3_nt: TGCGCCAGCAGATCAAGGGACATTACTTACGAGCAGTACTTC
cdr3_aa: CASRSRDITYEQYF

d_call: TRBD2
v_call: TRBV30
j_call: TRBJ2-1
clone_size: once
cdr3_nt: TGTGCCTGGAGGGGACTAGCGAGACTTAATGAGCAGTTCTTC
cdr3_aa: CAWRGLARLNEQFF

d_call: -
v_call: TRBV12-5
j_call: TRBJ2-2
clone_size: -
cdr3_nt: TGTGCTAGTGGTTTGGTAACTGGGAGCACCGGGGAGCTGTTTTTT
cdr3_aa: CASGLVTGSTGELFF

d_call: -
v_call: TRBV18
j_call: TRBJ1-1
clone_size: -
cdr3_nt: TGTGCCAGCTCACCGTCGGGGAACACTGAAGCTTTCTTT
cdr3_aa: CASSPSGNTEAFF

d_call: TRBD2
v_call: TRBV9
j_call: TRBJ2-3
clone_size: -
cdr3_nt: TGTGCCAGCAGCGTACGCCTAGCGGGAGGGCAGGCTAGCACAGATACGCAGTATTTT
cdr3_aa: CASSVRLAGGQASTDTQYF

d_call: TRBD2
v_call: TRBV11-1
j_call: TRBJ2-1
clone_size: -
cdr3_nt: TGTGCCAGCAGCCCGGGGAGCGGGAGGATAAATGAGCAGTTCTTC
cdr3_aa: CASSPGSGRINEQFF

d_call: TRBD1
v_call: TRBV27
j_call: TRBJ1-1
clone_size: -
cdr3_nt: TGTGCCAGCAGTCCCCCCGGGACAGGGGGACTGAAGACTGAAGCTTTCTTT
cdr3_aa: CASSPPGTGGLKTEAFF

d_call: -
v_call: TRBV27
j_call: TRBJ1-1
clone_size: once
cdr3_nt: TGTGCCAGCAGTTTTGACAGTTCATTGAACACTGAAGCTTTCTTT
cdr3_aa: CASSFDSSLNTEAFF

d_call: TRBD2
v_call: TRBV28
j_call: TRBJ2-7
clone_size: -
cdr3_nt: TGTGCCAGCAGACGAGCGGGAGGGAGCTCCTACGAGCAGTACTTC
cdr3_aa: CASRRAGGSSYEQYF

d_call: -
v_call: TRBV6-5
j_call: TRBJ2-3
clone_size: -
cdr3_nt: TGTGCCAGCAGTCAGGGCACAGATACGCAGTATTTT
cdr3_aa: CASSQGTDTQYF